The TCR beta chain under discussion was sequenced for a study of identical twins. Study-wide points: The more abundant beta clonotypes in cord blood had fewer insertions, and memory repertoires did not show this. Cross-sectional statistics underpinned the conclusions; the same donors were not followed.

About this clonotype: Its antigen is not identified.

The V end was cut by 6 bases, the J end by 5 bases, with 20 bases between. The germline V gene encodes CDR1 MDHEN and CDR2 SYDVKM. The CDR3 is 15 residues long. TCRdb called the 5' RACE reads again in MiXCR, with one record for every CDR3 protein. The sample has roughly 1.6 million distinct CDR3 sequences, around 33% seen once; the top ten hold more than 0.25%. The genes are TRBV28 and TRBJ2-7; D remains ambiguous. Material for sequencing was cord blood. This TCR came from a newborn girl in good health. The CDR3 spells CASSLVGRSENEQYF. DNA for the CDR3: TGTGCCAGCAGCCTTGTAGGTAGGAGCGAGAACGAGCAGTACTTC.